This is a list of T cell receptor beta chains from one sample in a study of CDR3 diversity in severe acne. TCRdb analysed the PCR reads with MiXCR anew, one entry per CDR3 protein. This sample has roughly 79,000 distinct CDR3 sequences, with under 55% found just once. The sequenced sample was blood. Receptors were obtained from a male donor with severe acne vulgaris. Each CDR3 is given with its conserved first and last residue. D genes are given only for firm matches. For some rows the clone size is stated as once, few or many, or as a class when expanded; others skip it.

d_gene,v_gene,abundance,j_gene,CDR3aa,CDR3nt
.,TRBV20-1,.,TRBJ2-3,CSAIPRSSYNEQYF,TGCAGTGCTATACCACGGAGCTCCTACAATGAGCAGTATTTT
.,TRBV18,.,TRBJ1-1,CASSAAGQNTEAFF,TGTGCCAGCTCAGCCGCCGGACAAAACACTGAAGCTTTCTTT
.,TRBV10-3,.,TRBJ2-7,CASGFAGGTYEQYF,TGTGCCAGCGGATTCGCTGGGGGGACCTACGAGCAGTACTTC
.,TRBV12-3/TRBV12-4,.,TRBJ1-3,CASSPEEGTGNTIYF,TGTGCCAGCAGTCCCGAGGAGGGAACTGGAAACACCATATATTTT
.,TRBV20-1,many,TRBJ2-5,CSASVRVDSQTQYF,TGCAGTGCTAGTGTCAGGGTGGACAGTCAGACCCAGTACTTC
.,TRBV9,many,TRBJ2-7,CASSFDPFGDEQYF,TGTGCCAGCAGCTTCGACCCATTTGGGGACGAGCAGTACTTC
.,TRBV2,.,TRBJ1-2,CASRPPGRPDGYTF,TGTGCCAGCAGGCCCCCCGGCAGGCCCGACGGCTACACCTTC
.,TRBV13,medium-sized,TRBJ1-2,CASSSGSYYGYTF,TGTGCCAGCAGCTCCGGGTCATACTATGGCTACACCTTC
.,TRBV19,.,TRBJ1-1,CASDAGWAEAFF,TGTGCCAGTGATGCGGGGTGGGCTGAAGCTTTCTTT
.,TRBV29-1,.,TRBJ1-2,CSVEEQGGYGYTF,TGCAGCGTTGAAGAACAGGGAGGGTATGGCTACACCTTC
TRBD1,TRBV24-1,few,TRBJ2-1,CATQTGGVNEQFF,TGTGCCACCCAGACAGGGGGCGTGAATGAGCAGTTCTTC
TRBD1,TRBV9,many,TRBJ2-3,CASSGDRGPTDTQYF,TGTGCCAGCAGCGGAGACAGGGGGCCCACAGATACGCAGTATTTT
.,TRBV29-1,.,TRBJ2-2,CSAEKADPPQNTGELFF,TGCAGCGCTGAAAAGGCGGATCCTCCGCAGAACACCGGGGAGCTGTTTTTT
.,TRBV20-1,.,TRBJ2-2,CSASDNEQYFGPGTGELFF,.
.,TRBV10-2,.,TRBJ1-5,CASSDGGWGSNQPQHF,TGCGCCAGCAGTGATGGGGGGTGGGGATCCAATCAGCCCCAGCATTTT
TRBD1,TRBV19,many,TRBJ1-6,CASGGTEYNSPLHF,TGTGCCAGTGGAGGGACAGAATATAATTCACCCCTCCACTTT
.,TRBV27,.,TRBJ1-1,CASSLKENTEAFF,TGTGCCAGCAGTTTAAAGGAGAACACTGAAGCTTTCTTT
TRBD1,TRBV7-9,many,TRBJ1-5,CASSLTGGNQPQHF,TGTGCCAGCAGCTTAACAGGGGGGAATCAGCCCCAGCATTTT
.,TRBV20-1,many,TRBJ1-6,CSARDVRVNSPLHF,TGCAGTGCTAGAGATGTCAGGGTAAATTCACCCCTCCACTTT
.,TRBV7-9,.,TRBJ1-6,CASTPDQSPLHF,TGTGCCAGCACCCCGGACCAGTCACCCCTCCACTTT
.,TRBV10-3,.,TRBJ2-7,CAISGLAGGPSYEQYF,TGTGCCATCAGCGGACTAGCAGGGGGCCCTTCCTACGAGCAGTACTTC
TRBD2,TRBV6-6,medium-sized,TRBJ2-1,CASRREREQFF,TGTGCCAGCAGGCGGGAGCGGGAGCAGTTCTTC
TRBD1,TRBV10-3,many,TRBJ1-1,CAISEPPTGEATEAFF,TGTGCCATCAGTGAGCCGCCGACAGGGGAAGCCACTGAAGCTTTCTTT